One sample yielded the 11 T cell receptor beta chains listed below, sequenced in a study of T-cell reconstitution after alpha-beta-depleted transplantation in children (dated by TCRdb to 2016 to 2017). Library generation was performed with PCR. Sequencing relied on an Illumina HiSeq 2500. Molecular barcoding was employed in the preparation of TCR libraries, with unique molecular identifiers being used to normalize TCRbeta repertoire quantification. TCRdb trimmed public reads at Q25 via fastp, called clones via MiXCR and kept in-frame beta chains. Records with the same CDR3 protein are collapsed into one entry carrying the most frequent genes and DNA. The sample has about 210,000 distinct CDR3 sequences on record, approximately 15% of them singletons. Around 45% of the sample belongs to the ten largest clones. Taken with the paper, the label for treatment or condition translates to: allogeneic hematopoietic cell transplantation with graft depleted of TCRalphabeta T cells and CD19 B cells.

The specimen comprised PBMCs, mostly from graft donor cells, sampled 360 days after TCRalphabeta/CD19-depleted stem cell transplant. The source of these receptors is a male patient between 2 and 15 years old who had a stem cell transplant for acute lymphoblastic leukemia, so the T cells may come from the graft donor.

This clonotype showed up many times. V gene TRBV20-1 combines with J gene TRBJ2-1; 7 bases map to TRBD2. The germline V gene encodes CDR1 DFQATT and CDR2 SNEGSKA (reference sequence). The CDR3 is made up of 12 amino acids. The V gene end was trimmed by 1 base and the J gene end by 6 bases; junction bases not matched to a gene: 0. DNA of the CDR3: TGCAGTGCTAGAGGACTAGCCAATGAGCAGTTCTTC. It encodes CSARGLANEQFF.

The V call is TRBV20-1, the J call TRBJ1-1, with 7 nucleotides matching TRBD1. The CDR3 spans 15 residues. Germline V gene data show CDR1 as DFQATT and CDR2 as SNEGSKA (reference sequence). As DNA, the CDR3 is TGCAGCGCCAAAGAGACAGGGCGTGGGTACACTGAAGCTTTCTTT. It translates to CSAKETGRGYTEAFF.

In its sample, this clonotype was seen a few times. The V and J genes are TRBV29-1 and TRBJ2-1; D perhaps matches TRBD2 (5 bases). The CDR3 sequence is 16 residues long. Germline V gene data show CDR1 as SQVTM and CDR2 as ANQGSEA. V lost 0 bases and J lost 7, with 19 bases in between. In nucleotides, the CDR3 is TGCAGCGTTGAAGATCCGGGAACCGGAGTAAGGAATGAGCAGTTCTTC. Its translation: CSVEDPGTGVRNEQFF.

The rearrangement uses TRBV27 and TRBJ1-2, with D maybe TRBD1 (5 bases). The CDR3 is 14 residues long. Germline loops: CDR1 MNHEY, CDR2 SMNVEV (reference sequence). With 0 bases removed from V and 4 bases from J, the gap between germline ends came to 9 bases. The CDR3 DNA sequence: TGTGCCAGCAGTTTATCGGGGCGGTCCTATGGCTACACCTTC. Translated, it gives CASSLSGRSYGYTF.

The rearrangement links TRBV7-2 to TRBJ1-1; D unresolved. The CDR3 has 12 residues. Germline CDR1 SGHTA, CDR2 FQGNSA. V was shortened by 4 bases and J by 3 bases, with 6 bases between the two germline ends. In nucleotides, the CDR3 is TGTGCCAGCAGCTCAATCTACACTGAAGCTTTCTTT. The encoded protein is CASSSIYTEAFF.

The chain combines TRBV19 with TRBJ2-5; D gene ambiguous. V was pared by 3 bases and J by 1 base, with 3 bases between. CDR1 LNHDA and CDR2 SQIVND come from the germline V gene (reference sequence). This CDR3 spans 12 amino acids. CDR3 region: CASSMSQETQYF. CDR3 DNA sequence: TGTGCCAGTAGTATGAGCCAAGAGACCCAGTACTTC.

The CDR3 coding sequence is TGTGCCAGCAGCGTAGCCAGAGGAGAGACCCAGTACTTC. As protein: CASSVARGETQYF. The chain carries TRBV9 and TRBJ2-5; D call uncertain. This CDR3 is built from 13 residues. Looked up from germline, CDR1 is SGDLS and CDR2 is YYNGEE. Trimming stripped 0 bases from V and 4 bases from J, with 7 bases between.

The chain recombines TRBV9 with TRBJ2-1, with D unresolved. Germline assignment: CDR1 SGDLS and CDR2 YYNGEE. There are 15 residues in the CDR3. The V gene lost 0 bases and the J gene lost 2 bases, with 9 bases spanning the gap. This CDR3 is CASSVVGRPYNEQFF. DNA of the CDR3: TGTGCCAGCAGCGTAGTCGGAAGGCCCTACAATGAGCAGTTCTTC.

V and J are TRBV15 and TRBJ2-7; 7 nucleotides align to TRBD2. Germline values: CDR1 LNHNV, CDR2 YYDKDF (reference sequence). The V gene end was trimmed by 1 base and the J gene end by 1 base; junction bases not matched to a gene: 1. The length of the CDR3 is 14 residues. CDR3 in amino acids: CATSRAGGSYEQYF. The CDR3 DNA reads TGTGCCACCAGCAGAGCGGGGGGATCCTACGAGCAGTACTTC.

The chain couples TRBV12-3 or TRBV12-4 to TRBJ2-2, with D perhaps matching TRBD1 or TRBD2 (6 bases each). The V gene lost 5 bases and the J gene lost 4 bases, with 14 bases spanning the gap. CDR3 length: 15 amino acids. Here the CDR3 reads CASSPTGRCTGELFF. CDR3 nucleotides: TGTGCCAGCAGTCCAACAGGGAGGTGCACCGGGGAGCTGTTTTTT.

The chain's CDR3 is CASSHTGVETQYF. For the CDR3, the DNA is TGTGCCAGCAGCCATACAGGGGTGGAGACCCAGTACTTC. This chain links TRBV3-1 with TRBJ2-5; TRBD1 agrees at 7 bases. Trimming removed 3 bases from V and 5 bases from J; junction bases left unmatched: 3. Per the germline V gene, CDR1 is LGHDT and CDR2 is YNNKEL (reference sequence). This CDR3 has 13 amino acids.